What follows are 6 T cell receptor beta chains derived from one specimen sequenced in a study of human T cells and chemical hapten exposure. In TCRdb, the RACE reads were re-called with MiXCR into one record per CDR3 protein. This sample has 100,000 to 150,000 distinct CDR3 sequences, with approximately 9.1% found just once. Time point in this sample: healthy volunteer bleed at 2 weeks. Whole blood that had not been fractionated was the source of extracted total RNA. Sequencing was performed on whole blood. Receptors were obtained from a male donor in good health. Some clones in this sample may be carry-over from other donors' samples.

This clonotype was detected only a few times. The chain employs TRBV27 and TRBJ2-3; TRBD2 agrees at 9 bases. CDR1 is MNHEY and CDR2 is SMNVEV in the germline V gene (reference sequence). The CDR3 runs 15 residues. J was trimmed by 3 bases and V by 6 bases; bases with no gene match: 7. The CDR3 region is CASRKAGGRTDTQYF. CDR3 nucleotides: TGTGCCAGCAGGAAAGCGGGGGGTAGGACAGATACGCAGTATTTT.

This rearrangement joins TRBV7-9 to TRBJ2-5; the match to TRBD1 covers 10 bases. The CDR3 is made up of 18 amino acids. Germline-derived CDR1 and CDR2 are SEHNR and FQNEAQ (reference sequence). The junction had 15 bases not matched to a gene; V was cut back by 5 bases and J by 3 bases. DNA for the CDR3: TGTGCCAGCAGCCCCCCCCCCGGACAGGGGGAAGACAAAGAGACCCAGTACTTC. This codes for CASSPPPGQGEDKETQYF.

This clonotype was counted only a few times. The chain is built from TRBV20-1 and TRBJ1-4; 9 bases match TRBD1. The germline V gene encodes CDR1 DFQATT and CDR2 SNEGSKA (reference sequence). Germline trimming cut 0 bases from V and 8 bases from J; bases unmatched to any gene: 7. The CDR3 length is 15 residues. The CDR3 spells CSARDPTGGWEKLFF. The CDR3 DNA reads as TGCAGTGCTAGAGACCCGACAGGGGGGTGGGAAAAACTGTTTTTT.

This chain connects TRBV6-5 to TRBJ2-7; 9 bases map to TRBD2. The germline gives CDR1 MNHEY, CDR2 SVGAGI. There are 16 residues in the CDR3. J was trimmed by 5 bases and V by 0 bases; bases with no gene match: 8. The CDR3 region is CASSYSRGRAVDEQYF. CDR3 nucleotide sequence: TGTGCCAGCAGTTACTCGCGCGGGAGGGCTGTAGACGAGCAGTACTTC.

This clonotype occurred a few times. This chain joins TRBV5-1 and TRBJ2-7; D is uncertain. Between the trimmed V and J ends, which lost 1 base and 2 bases, there was a span of 10 bases. This CDR3 contains 14 residues. Germline-derived CDR1 and CDR2 are SGHRS and YFSETQ. Written as DNA, the CDR3 is TGCGCCAGCAGCTTGCGTCTATCCGCCTACGAGCAGTACTTC. It specifies CASSLRLSAYEQYF.

This clonotype was recorded a few times. This chain joins TRBV11-2 and TRBJ2-7; D assignment may be TRBD1 or TRBD2 (6 bases each). V was shortened by 2 bases and J by 1 base, with 12 bases between the two germline ends. The germline V gene encodes CDR1 SGHAT and CDR2 FQNNGV. The CDR3 runs 15 residues. The CDR3 region is CASSLRGVSSYEQYF. As DNA, the CDR3 is TGTGCCAGCAGCTTAAGGGGGGTTAGTTCCTACGAGCAGTACTTC.